Following are 28 T cell receptor beta chains from one sample sequenced in a study of CD8+ T cells in alopecia areata. After isolation, RNA underwent reverse transcription to generate cDNA as the sequencing template. Assay used: immunoSEQ multiplex PCR; TCRdb lists only in-frame clones, some missing. The table lists about 110,000 clones, roughly 60% of them singletons. Material for sequencing was CD8+ T cells sorted from blood. These receptors were obtained from a human donor in good health.

This clone was detected only a few times. The CDR3 protein is CASSSMGGRDYSPLHF. The DNA of the CDR3 is TGTGCCAGCAGTTCTATGGGGGGCCGGGACTATTCACCCCTCCACTTT. The chain joins TRBV28 to TRBJ1-6; weak D call: TRBD1 (6 bases). Trimming removed 4 bases from V and 8 bases from J, with 18 bases in between. The CDR3 contains 16 residues. Germline CDR1 MDHEN, CDR2 SYDVKM.

V usage is TRBV5-1 and J usage is TRBJ2-1; a possible D gene is TRBD1 (5 bases). Germline V CDR1 and CDR2: SGHRS, YFSETQ. V was shortened by 2 bases and J by 4 bases, with 13 bases between the two germline ends. CDR3 length equals 15 residues. The CDR3 DNA is TGCGCCAGCAGCTTTTCCCAGGGTTGGTACAATGAGCAGTTCTTC. It specifies CASSFSQGWYNEQFF.

The V call is TRBV5-1, the J call TRBJ2-4, with 7 bases matching TRBD1. The CDR3 contains 14 residues. Germline loops: CDR1 SGHRS, CDR2 YFSETQ. V lost 0 bases, J lost 7 bases, and 4 bases stayed unmatched. CDR3 coding DNA: TGCGCCAGCAGCTTGGAAGAACAGGGGAACATTCAGTACTTC. As protein: CASSLEEQGNIQYF.

The chain carries TRBV6-5 and TRBJ2-7; TRBD2 matches at 11 bases. Germline CDR1 reads MNHEY; CDR2 reads SVGAGI. V trimming: 6 bases; J trimming: 2 bases; junction bases outside the gene matches: 6. There are 15 residues in the CDR3. The CDR3: CASSLGTSGTYEQYF. The DNA for the CDR3 is TGTGCCAGCAGCTTGGGGACTAGCGGTACCTACGAGCAGTACTTC.

In this sample, this clone turned up once. The V gene is TRBV5-6, the J gene TRBJ1-1; D not certain. The V end lost 3 bases, the J end lost 2 bases, and 11 bases lay between the germline ends. The CDR3 totals 14 residues. Germline V lookup: CDR1 SGHDT, CDR2 YYEEEE. CDR3 amino acids: CASSWFGDNTEAFF. DNA for the CDR3: TGTGCCAGCAGCTGGTTTGGGGATAACACTGAAGCTTTCTTT.

The chain is built from TRBV5-6 and TRBJ2-7; D is unclear. Germline CDR1 SGHDT, CDR2 YYEEEE. CDR3 length equals 14 residues. V dropped 4 bases and J dropped 0 bases, with 11 bases sitting between them. The CDR3 sequence is CASSQPHFSYEQYF. In DNA, the CDR3 is TGTGCCAGCAGCCAACCACACTTCTCCTACGAGCAGTACTTC. The full variable domain, in which reference TRBV5-6 and TRBJ2-7 provide the parts outside the CDR3, is DAGVTQSPTHLIKTRGQQVTLRCSPKSGHDTVSWYQQALGQGPQFIFQYYEEEERQRGNFPDRFSGHQFPNYSSELNVNALLLGDSALYLCASSQPHFSYEQYFGPGTRLTVT.

This clone was seen only a few times. The V gene is TRBV19, the J gene TRBJ2-7, with a weak D call TRBD2 (6 bases). CDR3 length: 14 residues. Trimming pared 3 bases from V and 1 base from J, leaving 10 bases between. The germline V gene encodes CDR1 LNHDA and CDR2 SQIVND (reference sequence). The CDR3, as DNA: TGTGCCAGTAGTATGGCGGGGCAATCCTACGAGCAGTACTTC. Its protein is CASSMAGQSYEQYF.

This clone appeared a few times. This chain connects TRBV27 to TRBJ2-7; maybe TRBD2 (5 bases). Germline V gene data show CDR1 as MNHEY and CDR2 as SMNVEV (reference sequence). The CDR3 contains 15 residues. With 5 bases removed from V and 0 bases from J, the gap between germline ends came to 14 bases. In nucleotides, the CDR3 is TGTGCCAGCAGTCCACAAGCGGTACACTCCTACGAGCAGTACTTC. Residues: CASSPQAVHSYEQYF.

Here the CDR3 DNA reads TGCGCCAGCAGTCGCTGGGGGGCTGGCTACACCTTC. Protein product: CASSRWGAGYTF. V gene TRBV23-1 combines with J gene TRBJ1-2; D perhaps matches TRBD1 (6 bases). TRBV23-1 is designated an ORF whose function remains uncertain. The CDR3 totals 12 residues. Trimming shortened V by 4 bases and J by 7 bases, and 10 bases separated the two germline ends.

The chain carries TRBV13 and TRBJ1-4; 8 bases line up with TRBD1. V dropped 6 bases and J dropped 8; count of bases not matched to a gene: 8. The CDR3 has 14 amino acids. CDR1 is PRHDT, CDR2 FYEKMQ, per germline (reference sequence). CDR3 protein: CASSEWQGAEKLFF. DNA for the CDR3: TGTGCCAGCAGTGAATGGCAGGGGGCGGAAAAACTGTTTTTT.

The chain employs TRBV27 and TRBJ2-3, with TRBD2 matching 10 bases. Trimming cost V 3 bases and J 5 bases; bases outside gene matches: 5. The CDR3 consists of 15 residues. Per germline, CDR1 MNHEY and CDR2 SMNVEV (reference sequence). The CDR3, as DNA: TGTGCCAGCAGTTTGTCGAGCGGGGGGGTAGATACGCAGTATTTT. Its translation: CASSLSSGGVDTQYF.

This clone was detected only a few times. This sample also contains other DNA sequences that code for the same CDR3. This chain joins TRBV5-1 and TRBJ2-7; TRBD1 matches at 9 bases. The CDR3 covers 13 residues. V dropped 3 bases and J dropped 4; count of bases not matched to a gene: 2. Germline values: CDR1 SGHRS, CDR2 YFSETQ. The CDR3 region is CASSWTGAYEQYF. In DNA, the CDR3 is TGCGCCAGCAGCTGGACAGGGGCATACGAGCAGTACTTC.

This clone was seen just once. The chain joins TRBV14 to TRBJ2-5; 8 positions agree with TRBD1. Per germline, CDR1 SGHDN and CDR2 FVKESK. V gave up 1 base and J gave up 1 base; unmatched junction bases: 14. This CDR3 spans 19 amino acids. The CDR3 DNA follows: TGTGCCAGCAGCCAAGGCCTTTCACTCGGGACAGGAAGCCAAGAGACCCAGTACTTC. It specifies CASSQGLSLGTGSQETQYF.

J is TRBJ2-3 and V is TRBV4-2; tentatively, D is TRBD1 (5 bases). V shed 5 bases and J shed 1 base, with 13 bases lying between them. Looked up from germline, CDR1 is LGHNA and CDR2 is YNFKEQ. This CDR3 has 15 residues. CDR3: CASSFGGRGTDTQYF. CDR3 bases: TGTGCCAGCAGCTTCGGTGGCAGGGGCACAGATACGCAGTATTTT.

CDR3 loop: CAWRLAGGYTEAFF. In DNA, the CDR3 is TGTGCCTGGAGACTGGCAGGGGGATACACTGAAGCTTTCTTT. The V gene is TRBV30, the J gene TRBJ1-1, with TRBD1 identical over 7 bases. This CDR3 region has 14 residues. Trimming removed 3 bases from V and 3 bases from J; junction bases left unmatched: 7. The germline V gene encodes CDR1 GTSNPN and CDR2 SVGIG (reference sequence).

The chain carries TRBV5-6 and TRBJ2-7; D may be TRBD1 (5 bases). Germline CDR1 SGHDT, CDR2 YYEEEE. Trimming pared 0 bases from V and 2 bases from J, leaving 9 bases between. This CDR3 comprises 14 residues. CDR3 bases: TGTGCCAGCAGCTTGGGCAGGGCGACCTACGAGCAGTACTTC. This gives the protein CASSLGRATYEQYF.

V and J are TRBV6-4 and TRBJ1-1; perhaps TRBD1 as D (5 bases). Trimming left V 4 bases short and J 7 bases short, with 13 bases between. The CDR3 covers 13 residues. CDR1 is MRHNA, CDR2 SNTAGT, per germline. CDR3 residues: CASSAAGWGEAFF. The CDR3 DNA is TGTGCCAGCAGTGCGGCAGGGTGGGGTGAAGCTTTCTTT.

The chain couples TRBV6-6 to TRBJ1-2; D not certain. Germline-derived CDR1 and CDR2 are MNHNY and SVGAGI (reference sequence). The CDR3 spans 14 residues. V lost 7 bases and J lost 6, with 18 bases in between. As DNA, the CDR3 is TGTGCCAGCAAATTGTGGAGGCCTAGGGATGGCTACACCTTC. This codes for CASKLWRPRDGYTF.

The chain recombines TRBV4-2 with TRBJ2-1, with 8 bases lining up with TRBD2. The germline CDR1 and CDR2 sequences are LGHNA and YNFKEQ. The J segment lost 3 bases and the V segment lost 2 bases, leaving 15 bases of the junction unmatched. The CDR3 sequence is 19 residues long. The CDR3 region is CASSQIDLASGGYYNEQFF. In nucleotides, the CDR3 is TGTGCCAGCAGCCAAATAGACTTGGCCAGCGGGGGCTACTACAATGAGCAGTTCTTC.

V and J are TRBV13 and TRBJ1-5; D is ambiguous. V was clipped by 2 bases and J by 6 bases, with 11 bases between them. CDR3 size: 14 residues. Germline CDR1 PRHDT, CDR2 FYEKMQ (reference sequence). CDR3 nucleotide sequence: TGTGCCAGCAGCTTACGTCCGGAGATTCAGCCCCAGCATTTT. It specifies CASSLRPEIQPQHF.

This clone turned up a few times. V is TRBV4-2 and J is TRBJ2-7; 7 bases map to TRBD1. The CDR3 is 14 amino acids. V was clipped by 4 bases and J by 4 bases; unmatched bases: 7. CDR1 and CDR2 from the germline V gene are LGHNA and YNFKEQ. Written as DNA, the CDR3 is TGTGCCAGCAGCCCAGGCTCGGGACAGTACGAGCAGTACTTC. It specifies CASSPGSGQYEQYF.

V is TRBV15 and J is TRBJ1-2; D ambiguous. In germline, CDR1 is LNHNV, CDR2 YYDKDF (reference sequence). The CDR3 has 13 amino acids. Trimming left V 1 base short and J 3 bases short, with 6 bases between. The CDR3: CATSRVQDYGYTF. Here the CDR3 DNA reads TGTGCCACCAGCAGAGTGCAGGACTATGGCTACACCTTC.

The V gene is TRBV7-2, the J gene TRBJ2-7; TRBD1 might be the D (5 bases). Trimming shortened V by 0 bases and J by 5 bases, and 8 bases separated the two germline ends. Looked up from germline, CDR1 is SGHTA and CDR2 is FQGNSA. The CDR3 extends over 13 amino acids. The CDR3 nucleotides are TGTGCCAGCAGCTTAGCGCCCAGGGACGAGCAGTACTTC. Amino acid sequence: CASSLAPRDEQYF.

This clone has a handful of counts. The chain joins TRBV4-2 to TRBJ2-4; TRBD2 is a possible D gene (5 bases). CDR1 LGHNA and CDR2 YNFKEQ come from the germline V gene. Trimming removed 1 base from V and 9 bases from J, with 13 bases in between. This CDR3 is built from 14 residues. The CDR3 loop reads CASSQVRGRGIQYF. In DNA form, the CDR3 reads TGTGCCAGCAGCCAAGTTCGGGGTCGGGGCATTCAGTACTTC.

As DNA, the CDR3 is TGTGCCAGCAGCGTAGTGGGGGGTAAGGAGCAGTACTTC. Protein sequence: CASSVVGGKEQYF. The V call is TRBV9, the J call TRBJ2-7, with TRBD2 as a possible D gene (6 bases). The germline V gene has CDR1 SGDLS and CDR2 YYNGEE. V lost 0 bases, J lost 7 bases, and 11 bases lay in between. The CDR3 spans 13 residues.

This clone appeared a single time. The DNA of the CDR3 is TGTGCCAGCAGCTTTCTGTCTAGCCCGACGGATACGCAGTATTTT. Protein: CASSFLSSPTDTQYF. The rearrangement uses TRBV5-6 and TRBJ2-3, with D possibly TRBD2 on 5 matching bases. Germline V gives CDR1 SGHDT, CDR2 YYEEEE. Trimming removed 2 bases at V and 6 bases at J, with 16 bases between. The CDR3 runs 15 residues.

This chain connects TRBV6-1 to TRBJ2-6; the D gene is possibly TRBD1 (5 bases). CDR3 size: 16 residues. Germline CDR1 and CDR2: MNHNS and SASEGT. Between the trimmed V and J ends, which lost 4 bases and 1 base, there was a span of 11 bases. DNA of the CDR3: TGTGCCAGCAGTGCCTCAGGGTGGTCTGGGGCCAACGTCCTGACTTTC. Translating gives CASSASGWSGANVLTF.

CDR3: CASSRERQTQYF. DNA for the CDR3: TGTGCCAGCAGCAGAGAGAGACAGACCCAGTACTTC. V is TRBV7-9 and J is TRBJ2-5; D is unresolved. Germline-derived CDR1 and CDR2 are SEHNR and FQNEAQ (reference sequence). The CDR3 spans 12 residues. The V end lost 5 bases, the J end lost 6 bases, and 10 bases lay between the germline ends.